This TCR beta chain derives from a study of T-cell memory formation after mild COVID-19. As for the study in general: Clustering of TCRs was largely donor specific.

The CDR3 is 15 amino acids. Trimming shortened V by 5 bases and J by 9 bases, and 18 bases separated the two germline ends. CDR1 KGHDR and CDR2 SFDVKD come from the germline V gene. The authors produced TCR alpha and TCR beta cDNA libraries with sample barcodes and UMIs by 5'RACE using constant-segment primers. Using its own MiXCR run on the 5' RACE reads, TCRdb lists one record per CDR3 protein. The sample shows 210,000 or so distinct CDR3 sequences, approximately 30% of them seen only once. The sequence was collected from an adult woman who had mild COVID-19 (a few samples of this study predate the infection). Cell type and time point are not known. V and J are TRBV24-1 and TRBJ2-2; D call uncertain. Sequenced material: PBMCs or a T cell subset sorted from them (not recorded which). The CDR3, as DNA: TGTGCCACCAGTGGTCCGGGCTCCCTGAACCGGGAGCTGTTTTTT. Protein sequence: CATSGPGSLNRELFF.